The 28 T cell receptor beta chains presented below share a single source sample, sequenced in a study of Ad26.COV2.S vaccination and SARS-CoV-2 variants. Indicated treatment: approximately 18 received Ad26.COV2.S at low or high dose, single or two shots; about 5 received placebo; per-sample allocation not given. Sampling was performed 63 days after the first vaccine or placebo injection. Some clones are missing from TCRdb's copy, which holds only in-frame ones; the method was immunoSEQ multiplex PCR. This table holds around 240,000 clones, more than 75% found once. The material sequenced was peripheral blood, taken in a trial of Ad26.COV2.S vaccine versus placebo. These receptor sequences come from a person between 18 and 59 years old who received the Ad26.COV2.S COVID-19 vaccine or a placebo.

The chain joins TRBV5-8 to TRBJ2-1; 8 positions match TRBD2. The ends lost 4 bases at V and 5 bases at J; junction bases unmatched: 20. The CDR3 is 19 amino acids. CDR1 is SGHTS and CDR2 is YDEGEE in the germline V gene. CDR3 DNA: TGTGCCAGCAGCCCACCTGGACTAGCTGAGGATCCCCGACACAATGAGCAGTTCTTC. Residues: CASSPPGLAEDPRHNEQFF.

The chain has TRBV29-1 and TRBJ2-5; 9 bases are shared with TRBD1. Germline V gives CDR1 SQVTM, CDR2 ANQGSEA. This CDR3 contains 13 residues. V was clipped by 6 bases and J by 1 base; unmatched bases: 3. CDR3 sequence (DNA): TGCAGCGTCTCGACAGGGGGCCAAGAGACCCAGTACTTC. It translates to CSVSTGGQETQYF.

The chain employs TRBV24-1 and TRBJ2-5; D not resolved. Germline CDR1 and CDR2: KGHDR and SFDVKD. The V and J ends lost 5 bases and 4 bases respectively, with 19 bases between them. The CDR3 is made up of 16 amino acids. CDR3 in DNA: TGTGCCACCAGTGCCCCCGTATCCTCCCTGGGAGAGACCCAGTACTTC. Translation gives CATSAPVSSLGETQYF.

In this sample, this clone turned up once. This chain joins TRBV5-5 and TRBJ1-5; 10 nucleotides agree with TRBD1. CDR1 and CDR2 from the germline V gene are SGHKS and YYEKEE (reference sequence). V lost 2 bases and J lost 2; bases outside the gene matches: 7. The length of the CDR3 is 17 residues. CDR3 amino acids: CASSLGQGVIGNQPQHF. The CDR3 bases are TGTGCCAGCAGCTTAGGACAGGGGGTTATCGGCAATCAGCCCCAGCATTTT.

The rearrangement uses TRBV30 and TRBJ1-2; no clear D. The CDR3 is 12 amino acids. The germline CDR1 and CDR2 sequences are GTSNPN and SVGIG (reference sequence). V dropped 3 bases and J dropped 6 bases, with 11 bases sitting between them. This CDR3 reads CAWREGGNGYTF. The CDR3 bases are TGTGCCTGGAGGGAGGGAGGAAATGGCTACACCTTC.

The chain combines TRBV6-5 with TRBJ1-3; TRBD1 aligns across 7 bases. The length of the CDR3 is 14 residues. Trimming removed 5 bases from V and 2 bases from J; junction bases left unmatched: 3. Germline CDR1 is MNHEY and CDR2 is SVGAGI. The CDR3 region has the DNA TGTGCCAGCAGTCTTCAGGGGGCTGGAAACACCATATATTTT. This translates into CASSLQGAGNTIYF.

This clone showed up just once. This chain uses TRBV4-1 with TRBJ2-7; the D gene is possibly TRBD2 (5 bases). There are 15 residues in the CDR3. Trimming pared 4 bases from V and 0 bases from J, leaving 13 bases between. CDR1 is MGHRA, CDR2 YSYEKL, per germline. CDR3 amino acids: CASSRGLIFSYEQYF. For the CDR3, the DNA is TGCGCCAGCAGCCGTGGACTTATATTCTCCTACGAGCAGTACTTC.

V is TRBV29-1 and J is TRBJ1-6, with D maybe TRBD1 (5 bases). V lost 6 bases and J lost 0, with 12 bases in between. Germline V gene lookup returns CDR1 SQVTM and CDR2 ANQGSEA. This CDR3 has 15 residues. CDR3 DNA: TGCAGCGTCCGAACAGGAAGCTCCTATAATTCACCCCTCCACTTT. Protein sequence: CSVRTGSSYNSPLHF.

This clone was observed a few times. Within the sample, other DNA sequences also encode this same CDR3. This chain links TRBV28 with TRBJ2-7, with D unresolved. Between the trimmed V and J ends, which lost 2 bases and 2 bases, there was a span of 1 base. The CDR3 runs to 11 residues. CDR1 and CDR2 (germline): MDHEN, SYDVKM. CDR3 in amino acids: CASSLTYEQYF. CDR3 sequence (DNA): TGTGCCAGCAGTTTAACCTACGAGCAGTACTTC.

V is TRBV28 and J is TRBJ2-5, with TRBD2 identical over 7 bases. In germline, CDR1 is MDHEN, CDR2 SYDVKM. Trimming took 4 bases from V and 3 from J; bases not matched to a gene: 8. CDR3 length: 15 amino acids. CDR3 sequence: CASSSLALREETQYF. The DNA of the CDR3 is TGTGCCAGCAGTTCACTAGCGCTCAGGGAAGAGACCCAGTACTTC.

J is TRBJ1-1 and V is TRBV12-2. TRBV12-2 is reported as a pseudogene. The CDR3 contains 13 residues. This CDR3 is CASRLDDAFGAFF. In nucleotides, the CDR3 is TGTGCAAGTCGCTTAGACGACGCCTTCGGGGCTTTCTTT.

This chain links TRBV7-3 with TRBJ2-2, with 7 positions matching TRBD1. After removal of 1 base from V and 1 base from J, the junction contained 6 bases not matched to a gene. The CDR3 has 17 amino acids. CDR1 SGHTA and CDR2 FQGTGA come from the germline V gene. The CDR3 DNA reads TGTGCCAGCAGCTTAATCCCGACAGGGAGGAACACCGGGGAGCTGTTTTTT. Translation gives CASSLIPTGRNTGELFF.

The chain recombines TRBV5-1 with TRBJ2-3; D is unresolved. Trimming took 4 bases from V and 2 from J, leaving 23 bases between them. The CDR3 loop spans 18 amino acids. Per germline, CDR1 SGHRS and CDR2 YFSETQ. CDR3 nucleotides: TGCGCCAGCAGCCCTCTCTCGTTCCAGAGGATACCCACAGATACGCAGTATTTT. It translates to CASSPLSFQRIPTDTQYF.

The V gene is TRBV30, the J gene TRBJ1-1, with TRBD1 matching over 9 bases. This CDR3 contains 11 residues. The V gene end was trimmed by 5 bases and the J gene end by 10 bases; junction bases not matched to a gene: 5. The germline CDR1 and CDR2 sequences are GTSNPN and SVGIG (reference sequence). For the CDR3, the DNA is TGTGCCTGGGGGACAGGGCCAGGAGCTTTCTTT. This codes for CAWGTGPGAFF.

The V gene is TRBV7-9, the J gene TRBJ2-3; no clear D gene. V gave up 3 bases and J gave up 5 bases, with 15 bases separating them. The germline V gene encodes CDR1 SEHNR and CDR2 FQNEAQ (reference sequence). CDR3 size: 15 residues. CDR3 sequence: CASSFDLGYRDTQYF. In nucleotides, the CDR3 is TGTGCCAGCAGCTTTGATTTGGGCTACAGAGATACGCAGTATTTT.

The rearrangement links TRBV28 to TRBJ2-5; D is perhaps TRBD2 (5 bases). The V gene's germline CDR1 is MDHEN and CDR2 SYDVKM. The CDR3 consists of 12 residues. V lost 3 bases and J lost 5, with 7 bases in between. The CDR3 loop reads CASSFLAETQYF. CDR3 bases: TGTGCCAGCAGTTTTCTAGCTGAGACCCAGTACTTC.

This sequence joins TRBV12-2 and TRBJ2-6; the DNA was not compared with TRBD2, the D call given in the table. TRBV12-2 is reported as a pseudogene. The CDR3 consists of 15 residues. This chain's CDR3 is CASRLGGSGANVLTF. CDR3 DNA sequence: TGTGCAAGTCGCTTAGGAGGCTCTGGGGCCAACGTCCTGACTTTC.

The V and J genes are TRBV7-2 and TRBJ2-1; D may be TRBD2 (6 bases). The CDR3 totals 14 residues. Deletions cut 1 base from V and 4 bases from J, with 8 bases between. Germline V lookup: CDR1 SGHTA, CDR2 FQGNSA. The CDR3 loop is CASSLVAEYNEQFF. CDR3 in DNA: TGTGCCAGCAGCTTAGTAGCGGAATACAATGAGCAGTTCTTC.

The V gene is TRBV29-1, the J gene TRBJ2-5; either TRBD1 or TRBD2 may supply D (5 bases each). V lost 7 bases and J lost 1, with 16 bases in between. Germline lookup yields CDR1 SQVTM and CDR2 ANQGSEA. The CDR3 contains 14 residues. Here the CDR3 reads CSGLTGTTQETQYF. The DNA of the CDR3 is TGCAGCGGCCTGACCGGGACGACCCAAGAGACCCAGTACTTC.

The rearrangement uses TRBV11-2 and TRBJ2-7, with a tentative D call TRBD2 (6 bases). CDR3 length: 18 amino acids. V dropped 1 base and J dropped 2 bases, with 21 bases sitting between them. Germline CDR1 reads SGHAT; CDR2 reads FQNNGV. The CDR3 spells CASSLVALRSGLPYEQYF. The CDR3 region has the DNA TGTGCCAGCAGCTTAGTTGCCCTTAGGAGCGGGTTACCCTACGAGCAGTACTTC.

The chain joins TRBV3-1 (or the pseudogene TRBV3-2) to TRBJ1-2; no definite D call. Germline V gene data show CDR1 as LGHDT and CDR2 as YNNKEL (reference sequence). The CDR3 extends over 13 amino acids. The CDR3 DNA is TGTCTTGGGGAGTACGGGGTACCCTATGGCTACACCTTC. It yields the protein CLGEYGVPYGYTF.

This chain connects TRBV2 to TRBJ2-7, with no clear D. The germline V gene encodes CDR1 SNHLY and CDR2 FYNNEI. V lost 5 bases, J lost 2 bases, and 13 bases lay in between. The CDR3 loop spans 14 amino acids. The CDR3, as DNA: TGTGCCAGCAGTCGTAGCTCTTCAACCTACGAGCAGTACTTC. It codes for CASSRSSSTYEQYF.

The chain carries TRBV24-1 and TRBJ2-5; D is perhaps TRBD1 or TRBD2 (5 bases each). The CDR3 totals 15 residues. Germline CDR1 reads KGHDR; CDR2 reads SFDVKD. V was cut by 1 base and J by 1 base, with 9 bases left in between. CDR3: CATSDFRGGQETQYF. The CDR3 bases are TGTGCCACCAGTGATTTTCGGGGCGGCCAAGAGACCCAGTACTTC.

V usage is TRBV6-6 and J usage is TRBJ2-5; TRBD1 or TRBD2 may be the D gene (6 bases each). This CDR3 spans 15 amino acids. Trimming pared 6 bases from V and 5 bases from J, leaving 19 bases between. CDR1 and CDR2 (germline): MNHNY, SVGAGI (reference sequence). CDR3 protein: CASSPNGGLGETQYF. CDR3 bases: TGTGCCAGCAGCCCTAATGGGGGGCTGGGGGAGACCCAGTACTTC.

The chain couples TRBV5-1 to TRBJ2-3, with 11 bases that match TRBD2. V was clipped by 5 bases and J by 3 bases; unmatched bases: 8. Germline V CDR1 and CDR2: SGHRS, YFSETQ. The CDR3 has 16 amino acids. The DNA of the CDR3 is TGCGCCAGCAGAACCCTAGCGGGGGGCGGGACAGATACGCAGTATTTT. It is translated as CASRTLAGGGTDTQYF.

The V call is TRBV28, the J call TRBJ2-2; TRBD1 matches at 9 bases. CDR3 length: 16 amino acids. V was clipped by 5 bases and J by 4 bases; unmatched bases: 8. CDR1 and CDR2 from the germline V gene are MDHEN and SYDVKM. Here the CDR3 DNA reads TGTGCCAGCAGTATATCGACAGGGGGTGGCACCGGGGAGCTGTTTTTT. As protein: CASSISTGGGTGELFF.

The CDR3 sequence: CASSGGQGPNEKLFF. In nucleotides, the CDR3 is TGCGCCAGCAGCGGGGGACAGGGTCCTAATGAAAAACTGTTTTTT. The chain employs TRBV5-1 and TRBJ1-4; 9 nucleotides agree with TRBD1. The germline CDR1 and CDR2 sequences are SGHRS and YFSETQ. V shed 4 bases, J shed 3 bases, and the junction held 4 bases outside the gene matches. CDR3 length equals 15 residues.

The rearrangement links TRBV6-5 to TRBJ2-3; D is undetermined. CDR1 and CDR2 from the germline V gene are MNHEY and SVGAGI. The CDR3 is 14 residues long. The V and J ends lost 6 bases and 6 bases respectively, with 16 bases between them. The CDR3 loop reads CASRGAPQRDTQYF. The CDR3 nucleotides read TGTGCCAGCAGAGGTGCCCCCCAAAGGGATACGCAGTATTTT.